The next 30 T cell receptor beta chains were all read from a single sample in a study of cytomegalovirus exposure and HLA in healthy donors (dated by TCRdb to about 2017). To prepare the library, the immunoSEQ multiplex PCR assay was applied. The multiplex PCR relied on a mix of 60 forward primers for TCR Vbeta segments and 13 reverse primers for TCR Jbeta segments. Entries here come from immuneACCESS through TCRdb and include only in-frame sequences with V and J called. Some clones fail to appear in such tables; in the studies checked, an unresolved V gene covers under half of the shortfall, and the cause of the remainder is unknown. This sample's table contains about 140,000 clones. The top ten clones comprise about 2% of the sample. Sequenced sample: PBMCs. These receptors came from a woman younger than 30 in good health and CMV-seronegative.

This chain connects TRBV5-1 to TRBJ2-3; 9 bases align to TRBD2. The CDR3 consists of 16 residues. After removal of 1 base from V and 5 bases from J, the junction contained 8 bases not matched to a gene. The germline V gene encodes CDR1 SGHRS and CDR2 YFSETQ. DNA for the CDR3: TGCGCCAGCAGCTTGTTAAGCGGGAGGTTCGGAGATACGCAGTATTTT. The encoded protein is CASSLLSGRFGDTQYF.

The chain couples TRBV6-1 to TRBJ2-1; D unclear. The germline V gene has CDR1 MNHNS and CDR2 SASEGT. The CDR3 loop spans 14 amino acids. Trimming removed 2 bases at V and 4 bases at J, with 9 bases between. CDR3 loop: CASSEFANYNEQFF. Here the CDR3 DNA reads TGTGCCAGCAGTGAATTCGCGAATTACAATGAGCAGTTCTTC.

The chain recombines TRBV5-1 with TRBJ2-3, with 9 bases aligning to TRBD2. The CDR3 is 14 residues long. CDR1 and CDR2 (germline): SGHRS, YFSETQ. V shed 4 bases, J shed 4 bases, and the junction held 4 bases outside the gene matches. CDR3 nucleotide sequence: TGCGCCAGCAGCCCGAGGACTAGCGCAGATACGCAGTATTTT. Translating gives CASSPRTSADTQYF. Complete variable domain (other parts from reference TRBV5-1 and TRBJ2-3): KAGVTQTPRYLIKTRGQQVTLSCSPISGHRSVSWYQQTPGQGLQFLFEYFSETQRNKGNFPGRFSGRQFSNSRSEMNVSTLELGDSALYLCASSPRTSADTQYFGPGTRLTVL.

The rearrangement uses TRBV10-3 and TRBJ2-1; 13 bases line up with TRBD2. Per germline, CDR1 ENHRY and CDR2 SYGVKD. Losses at the gene ends were 3 bases for V and 5 bases for J; bases not matched to a gene: 7. This CDR3 contains 17 residues. The CDR3 coding sequence is TGTGCCATCAGTGAAGGTGGAGGACTAGCGGGAGACAATGAGCAGTTCTTC. Amino acid sequence: CAISEGGGLAGDNEQFF.

The rearrangement links TRBV5-1 to TRBJ2-2, with a possible D match to TRBD1 (6 bases). Deletions cut 5 bases from V and 3 bases from J, with 11 bases between. The germline V gene encodes CDR1 SGHRS and CDR2 YFSETQ. This CDR3 has 14 residues. This chain's CDR3 is CASSTGIDTGELFF. The CDR3 DNA is TGCGCCAGCAGTACAGGGATCGACACCGGGGAGCTGTTTTTT.

The chain links TRBV20-1 to TRBJ2-1; the match to TRBD2 covers 9 bases. This CDR3 is built from 11 residues. V dropped 6 bases and J dropped 9; count of bases not matched to a gene: 3. CDR1 is DFQATT and CDR2 is SNEGSKA in the germline V gene (reference sequence). This chain's CDR3 is CSAKGLAEQFF. The CDR3 bases are TGCAGTGCCAAGGGACTAGCTGAGCAGTTCTTC.

The gene calls are TRBV2 and TRBJ2-3, with TRBD2 matching 8 bases. The CDR3 extends over 14 amino acids. Germline trimming cut 8 bases from V and 0 bases from J; bases unmatched to any gene: 4. CDR1 is SNHLY, CDR2 FYNNEI, per germline. CDR3 loop: CASRLATSTDTQYF. CDR3 bases: TGTGCCAGCCGACTAGCGACTAGCACAGATACGCAGTATTTT.

The chain couples TRBV19 to TRBJ1-4; 8 positions match TRBD1. Germline values: CDR1 LNHDA, CDR2 SQIVND (reference sequence). The CDR3 is 16 residues long. The junction had 14 bases not matched to a gene; V was cut back by 6 bases and J by 8 bases. The CDR3 DNA follows: TGTGCCAGTAGGCAACCACGGACAGGGATGGACGAAAAACTGTTTTTT. Its translation: CASRQPRTGMDEKLFF.

The rearrangement links TRBV6-6 to TRBJ1-6; TRBD1 agrees at 9 bases. The CDR3 contains 15 residues. CDR1 and CDR2 (germline): MNHNY, SVGAGI (reference sequence). Losses at the gene ends were 5 bases for V and 6 bases for J; bases not matched to a gene: 5. CDR3 sequence (DNA): TGTGCCAGCAGTCCGACAGGGGGTTCTAATTCACCCCTCCACTTT. Protein: CASSPTGGSNSPLHF.

V is TRBV4-2 and J is TRBJ2-3; D ambiguous. Trimming cost V 0 bases and J 3 bases, with 7 bases left between them. The CDR3 spans 14 residues. The germline V gene has CDR1 LGHNA and CDR2 YNFKEQ. CDR3 region: CASSQDSSTDTQYF. In DNA, the CDR3 is TGTGCCAGCAGCCAAGATAGCAGTACAGATACGCAGTATTTT.

The V and J genes are TRBV5-1 and TRBJ2-7; a weak D match, TRBD1 (6 bases). The CDR3 loop spans 16 amino acids. V lost 0 bases and J lost 6, with 19 bases in between. Germline values: CDR1 SGHRS, CDR2 YFSETQ. In nucleotides, the CDR3 is TGCGCCAGCAGCTTGGTTCAGGGGACGTTGGGGGCCGAGCAGTACTTC. It codes for CASSLVQGTLGAEQYF.

The chain combines TRBV9 with TRBJ1-3; 7 nucleotides agree with TRBD1. Germline CDR1 and CDR2: SGDLS and YYNGEE. This CDR3 is built from 15 residues. Trimming at V came to 3 bases and at J to 3 bases, leaving 6 bases not matched to a gene. The CDR3 nucleotides read TGTGCCAGCAGCGCACACAGGGGAGGTGGAAACACCATATATTTT. Its translation: CASSAHRGGGNTIYF.

J is TRBJ2-2 and V is TRBV30, with a possible D match to TRBD1 (5 bases). The CDR3 covers 16 residues. Trimming took off 1 base at V and 1 base at J, with 13 bases between the two ends. Per the germline V gene, CDR1 is GTSNPN and CDR2 is SVGIG (reference sequence). Here the CDR3 DNA reads TGTGCCTGGAGTGCCATGGGGCCGCGGAACACCGGGGAGCTGTTTTTT. This encodes CAWSAMGPRNTGELFF.

The J gene is TRBJ2-7, the V gene TRBV6-5; 7 nucleotides agree with TRBD2. This CDR3 has 15 amino acids. Trimming took 0 bases from V and 6 from J; bases not matched to a gene: 8. From germline, CDR1 is MNHEY and CDR2 SVGAGI. CDR3 bases: TGTGCCAGCAGTTACTCGGAGGGAGGGCCCAGCGAGCAGTACTTC. Translated, it gives CASSYSEGGPSEQYF.

The chain employs TRBV30 and TRBJ2-1; 9 nucleotides agree with TRBD2. The V segment lost 0 bases and the J segment 4 bases; nucleotides outside the gene matches: 1. The CDR3 contains 14 residues. CDR1 GTSNPN and CDR2 SVGIG come from the germline V gene (reference sequence). CDR3 region: CAWSVLAGYNEQFF. CDR3 in DNA: TGTGCCTGGAGTGTGCTAGCGGGATACAATGAGCAGTTCTTC.

This chain connects TRBV15 to TRBJ2-3; D is perhaps TRBD1 (6 bases). Trimming cost V 0 bases and J 2 bases, with 12 bases left between them. Germline CDR1 reads LNHNV; CDR2 reads YYDKDF (reference sequence). The CDR3 contains 16 residues. The CDR3 DNA reads TGTGCCACCAGCAGAGATAGACAGGCATTCACAGATACGCAGTATTTT. It translates to CATSRDRQAFTDTQYF.

The chain joins TRBV5-1 to TRBJ2-1; maybe TRBD2 (6 bases). Trimming left V 4 bases short and J 8 bases short, with 16 bases between. Germline values: CDR1 SGHRS, CDR2 YFSETQ. The CDR3 is made up of 14 amino acids. Here the CDR3 DNA reads TGCGCCAGCAGCCGCGCCGGGAGCTTGGATGAGCAGTTCTTC. Translating it yields CASSRAGSLDEQFF.

Here the CDR3 reads CAWRMGLLGGNNPNEQFF. The CDR3 DNA reads TGTGCCTGGAGAATGGGGCTACTCGGGGGTAACAACCCCAATGAGCAGTTCTTC. This chain joins TRBV30 and TRBJ2-1, with a tentative D call TRBD2 (6 bases). Germline assignment: CDR1 GTSNPN and CDR2 SVGIG (reference sequence). This CDR3 comprises 18 residues. Trimming removed 3 bases at V and 6 bases at J, with 27 bases between.

The chain has TRBV5-4 and TRBJ1-2, with 10 bases matching TRBD1. Germline V gene lookup returns CDR1 SGHNT and CDR2 YYREEE (reference sequence). The CDR3 is 16 residues long. J gave up 6 bases and V 4 bases, and 12 bases lay outside the gene matches. The CDR3 DNA follows: TGTGCCAGCAGCATAGCCGGGACAGGGGCGCGTCATGGCTACACCTTC. Its translation is CASSIAGTGARHGYTF.

V is TRBV11-1 and J is TRBJ2-1; D perhaps matches TRBD2 (5 bases). Looked up from germline, CDR1 is SGHAT and CDR2 is FQDESV (reference sequence). The V and J ends lost 2 bases and 0 bases respectively, with 8 bases between them. This CDR3 region has 15 residues. CDR3 sequence: CASSLNSDSYNEQFF. Here the CDR3 DNA reads TGTGCCAGCAGCTTAAATAGCGACTCCTACAATGAGCAGTTCTTC.

The chain joins TRBV5-1 to TRBJ2-2, with TRBD2 as a possible D gene (6 bases). CDR1 is SGHRS and CDR2 is YFSETQ in the germline V gene. There are 18 residues in the CDR3. V gave up 3 bases and J gave up 0 bases, with 18 bases separating them. DNA for the CDR3: TGCGCCAGCAGCTCTACCCGATTCGGGGGTCCGAACACCGGGGAGCTGTTTTTT. Protein: CASSSTRFGGPNTGELFF.

The V call is TRBV19, the J call TRBJ1-5; 7 bases map to TRBD1. This CDR3 region has 15 residues. Trimming removed 3 bases from V and 3 bases from J; junction bases left unmatched: 5. Germline CDR1 reads LNHDA; CDR2 reads SQIVND (reference sequence). CDR3 sequence reads: CASSISGQLNQPQHF. The CDR3 DNA is TGTGCCAGTAGTATCTCGGGACAGCTCAATCAGCCCCAGCATTTT.

The V gene is TRBV6-1, the J gene TRBJ1-1; no reliable D call. The V gene's germline CDR1 is MNHNS and CDR2 SASEGT. This CDR3 is built from 13 residues. With 4 bases removed from V and 1 base from J, the gap between germline ends came to 7 bases. This chain's CDR3 is CASSVRGNTEAFF. DNA of the CDR3: TGTGCCAGCAGTGTTCGGGGGAACACTGAAGCTTTCTTT.

This clone is deemed medium-sized by its frequency. The rearrangement joins TRBV4-3 to TRBJ1-2; TRBD1 is a possible D gene (5 bases). The ends were cut back, 0 bases at V and 6 bases at J, with 17 bases in the middle. The CDR3 length is 16 residues. Germline CDR1 and CDR2: LGHNA and YSLEER. The CDR3 region has the DNA TGCGCCAGCAGCCAAGATATAGACAGAAAATTCAATGGCTACACCTTC. It translates to CASSQDIDRKFNGYTF.

V and J are TRBV12-5 and TRBJ2-2, with TRBD1 matching 8 bases. This CDR3 spans 14 amino acids. Germline CDR1 LGHNT, CDR2 FRNRAP. V lost 6 bases to trimming and J lost 7 bases; unmatched junction nucleotides: 7. In DNA, the CDR3 is TGTGCTAGTGGCAAGGACAGGGCCGACGGGGAGCTGTTTTTT. Its translation: CASGKDRADGELFF.

This sequence joins TRBV4-2 and TRBJ2-5, with D possibly TRBD1 on 6 matching bases. Trimming took 4 bases from V and 10 from J, leaving 25 bases between them. Per the germline V gene, CDR1 is LGHNA and CDR2 is YNFKEQ. CDR3 length: 16 residues. The CDR3 sequence: CASSPQWGQLSEDQYF. The CDR3 coding sequence is TGTGCCAGCAGCCCCCAGTGGGGACAATTGTCAGAGGACCAGTACTTC.

The chain recombines TRBV29-1 with TRBJ1-1; D ambiguous. This CDR3 has 14 residues. The germline V gene encodes CDR1 SQVTM and CDR2 ANQGSEA. Trimming cost V 3 bases and J 2 bases, with 13 bases left between them. The CDR3 sequence is CSVDFRLTNTEAFF. CDR3 DNA: TGCAGCGTTGATTTCCGACTTACTAACACTGAAGCTTTCTTT. The whole variable domain, remainder taken from reference TRBV29-1 and TRBJ1-1, is SAVISQKPSRDICQRGTSLTIQCQVDSQVTMMFWYRQQPGQSLTLIATANQGSEATYESGFVIDKFPISRPNLTFSTLTVSNMSPEDSSIYLCSVDFRLTNTEAFFGQGTRLTVV.

This sequence joins TRBV5-4 and TRBJ2-1, with D possibly being TRBD1 (5 bases). V shed 0 bases and J shed 7 bases, with 14 bases lying between them. CDR1 is SGHNT and CDR2 is YYREEE in the germline V gene (reference sequence). CDR3 size: 15 residues. The CDR3 sequence: CASSLGQGKWNEQFF. The CDR3 coding sequence is TGTGCCAGCAGCTTGGGGCAGGGTAAGTGGAATGAGCAGTTCTTC. The full variable domain, completed using reference TRBV5-4 and TRBJ2-1, is ETGVTQSPTHLIKTRGQQVTLRCSSQSGHNTVSWYQQALGQGPQFIFQYYREEENGRGNFPPRFSGLQFPNYSSELNVNALELDDSALYLCASSLGQGKWNEQFFGPGTRLTVL.

The rearrangement links TRBV19 to TRBJ2-2; 10 bases fit TRBD2. The CDR3 consists of 17 residues. V trimming: 4 bases; J trimming: 6 bases; junction bases outside the gene matches: 11. Germline CDR1 is LNHDA and CDR2 is SQIVND (reference sequence). The CDR3 DNA reads as TGTGCCAGTAGTACCGCGTGGAGCGGGAGGGCCCCCGGGGAGCTGTTTTTT. Its translation is CASSTAWSGRAPGELFF.

The V call is TRBV4-1, the J call TRBJ2-2, with D possibly TRBD2 on 6 matching bases. Looked up from germline, CDR1 is MGHRA and CDR2 is YSYEKL. Trimming removed 0 bases from V and 1 base from J, with 12 bases in between. The CDR3 is made up of 17 amino acids. The CDR3 loop is CASSQDPGSLNTGELFF. The CDR3 DNA is TGCGCCAGCAGCCAAGACCCCGGGAGCCTGAACACCGGGGAGCTGTTTTTT.